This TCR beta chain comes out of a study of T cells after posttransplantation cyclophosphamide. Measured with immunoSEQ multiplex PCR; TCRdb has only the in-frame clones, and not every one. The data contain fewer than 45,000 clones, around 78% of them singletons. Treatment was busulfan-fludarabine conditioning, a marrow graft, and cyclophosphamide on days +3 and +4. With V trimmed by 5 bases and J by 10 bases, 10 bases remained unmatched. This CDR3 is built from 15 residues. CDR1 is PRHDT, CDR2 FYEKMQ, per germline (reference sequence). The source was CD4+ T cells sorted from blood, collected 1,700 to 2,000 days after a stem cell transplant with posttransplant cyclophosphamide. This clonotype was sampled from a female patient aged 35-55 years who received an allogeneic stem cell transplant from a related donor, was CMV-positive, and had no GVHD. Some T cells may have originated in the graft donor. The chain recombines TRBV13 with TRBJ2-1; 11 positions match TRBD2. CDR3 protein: CASSRGLAEKLEQFF. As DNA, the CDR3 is TGTGCCAGCAGCCGGGGACTAGCGGAGAAGTTGGAGCAGTTCTTC.